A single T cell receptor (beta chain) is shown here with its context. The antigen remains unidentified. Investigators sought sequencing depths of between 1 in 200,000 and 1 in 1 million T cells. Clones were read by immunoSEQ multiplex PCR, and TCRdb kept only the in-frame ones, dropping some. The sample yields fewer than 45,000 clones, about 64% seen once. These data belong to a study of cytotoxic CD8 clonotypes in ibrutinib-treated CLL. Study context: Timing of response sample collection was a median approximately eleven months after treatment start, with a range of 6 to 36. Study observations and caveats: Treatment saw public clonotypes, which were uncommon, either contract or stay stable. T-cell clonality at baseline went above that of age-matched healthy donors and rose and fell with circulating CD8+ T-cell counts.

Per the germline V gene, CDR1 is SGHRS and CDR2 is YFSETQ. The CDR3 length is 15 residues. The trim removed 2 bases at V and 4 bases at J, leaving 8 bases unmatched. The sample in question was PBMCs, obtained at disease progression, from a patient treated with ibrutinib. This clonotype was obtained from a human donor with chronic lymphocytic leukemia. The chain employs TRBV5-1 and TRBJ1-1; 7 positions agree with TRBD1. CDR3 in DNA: TGCGCCAGCAGCTTAGCGGGACAGACGGGCACTGAAGCTTTCTTT. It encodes CASSLAGQTGTEAFF. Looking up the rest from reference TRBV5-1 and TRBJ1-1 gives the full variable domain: KAGVTQTPRYLIKTRGQQVTLSCSPISGHRSVSWYQQTPGQGLQFLFEYFSETQRNKGNFPGRFSGRQFSNSRSEMNVSTLELGDSALYLCASSLAGQTGTEAFFGQGTRLTVV.